The clone carrying this TCR beta chain came up a few times. The antigen is not known. These data belong to a study of blood T cells in healthy people across ages. General study points: Conclusively comparing naive with antigen-experienced cells was impossible with unsorted PBMCs.

PCR was performed a second time for about 7 to 12 cycles using a sample-barcoded 5' primer and a J-beta primer mix. Using its own MiXCR run on the 5' RACE reads, TCRdb lists one record per CDR3 protein. The repertoire holds about 800,000 distinct CDR3 sequences, with more than 35% as singletons. CDR1 and CDR2 from the germline V gene are MGHDK and SYGVNS. This CDR3 contains 16 residues. V was clipped by 0 bases and J by 4 bases, with 15 bases between them. This receptor was taken from a man aged 80 or over in good health. Sequenced: blood. The chain combines TRBV25-1 with TRBJ1-2, with D perhaps TRBD1 (5 bases). The DNA of the CDR3 is TGTGCCAGCAGTGAATATGGAACAGGAGACATCTATGGCTACACCTTC. Translation gives CASSEYGTGDIYGYTF.